Listed here are 17 T cell receptor beta chains from one sample, sequenced in a study of OX40 agonist ivuxolimab in advanced cancers. TCRdb's copy holds only in-frame clones and misses some; the assay was immunoSEQ multiplex PCR. The top ten clones hold approximately 8.6% of a sample with some 77,000 clones, around 93% of them seen once. Sample: CD4+ or CD8+ T cells sorted from blood, taken in a trial of the OX40 agonist ivuxolimab. The origin of the receptors is an adult with an advanced solid tumor such as melanoma, head and neck, liver or kidney cancer.

The chain has TRBV9 and TRBJ2-5; D unresolved. Germline V gene sequence: CDR1 SGDLS, CDR2 YYNGEE. V was pared by 0 bases and J by 3 bases, with 12 bases between. The CDR3 is 15 residues long. CDR3 bases: TGTGCCAGCAGCGTAGGCCCGGGTGGGGAAGAGACCCAGTACTTC. Protein sequence: CASSVGPGGEETQYF.

The rearrangement joins TRBV19 to TRBJ2-7; D perhaps matches TRBD1 (5 bases). Trimming cost V 7 bases and J 4 bases, with 17 bases left between them. Germline CDR1 is LNHDA and CDR2 is SQIVND (reference sequence). The length of the CDR3 is 14 residues. In DNA, the CDR3 is TGTGCCAGTACTAGGCAGGGTACCCCTTACGAGCAGTACTTC. This sequence encodes CASTRQGTPYEQYF.

The genes are TRBV25-1 and TRBJ1-1; D not certain. The CDR3 has 11 residues. Trimming shortened V by 4 bases and J by 4 bases, and 4 bases separated the two germline ends. Germline CDR1 MGHDK, CDR2 SYGVNS. The CDR3 sequence: CASSAGTEAFF. The CDR3 DNA sequence: TGTGCCAGCAGTGCCGGCACTGAAGCTTTCTTT.

The chain is built from TRBV27 and TRBJ2-5, with D perhaps TRBD1 (5 bases). Trimming removed 4 bases at V and 4 bases at J, with 13 bases between. Germline CDR1 is MNHEY and CDR2 is SMNVEV (reference sequence). The CDR3 is 14 amino acids. The CDR3 DNA is TGTGCCAGCAGTTCACAGGTCACGCGAGAGACCCAGTACTTC. Its translation is CASSSQVTRETQYF.

The V call is TRBV27, the J call TRBJ1-2; D possibly corresponds to TRBD1 (5 bases). V lost 2 bases and J lost 7, with 11 bases in between. The CDR3 is made up of 13 amino acids. The V gene's germline CDR1 is MNHEY and CDR2 SMNVEV (reference sequence). The CDR3 bases are TGTGCCAGCAGTTTAGGGGTAGGGGCTGGCTACACCTTC. Protein sequence: CASSLGVGAGYTF.

The chain joins TRBV27 to TRBJ2-5; TRBD1 is a possible D gene (6 bases). Germline CDR1 reads MNHEY; CDR2 reads SMNVEV (reference sequence). V was cut by 4 bases and J by 5 bases, with 11 bases left in between. The CDR3 is 13 amino acids. CDR3 in DNA: TGTGCCAGCAGTTGGGGGCGCGGGGAGACCCAGTACTTC. Translation: CASSWGRGETQYF.

The chain recombines TRBV4-1 with TRBJ2-7, with a weak D call TRBD2 (5 bases). The V end lost 0 bases, the J end lost 0 bases, and 12 bases lay between the germline ends. The CDR3 totals 16 residues. Looked up from germline, CDR1 is MGHRA and CDR2 is YSYEKL. The CDR3 loop is CASSQDQTGFSYEQYF. The CDR3 region has the DNA TGCGCCAGCAGCCAAGATCAGACGGGGTTCTCCTACGAGCAGTACTTC.

The chain carries TRBV25-1 and TRBJ2-7, with TRBD1 identical over 7 bases. After removal of 3 bases from V and 3 bases from J, the junction contained 5 bases not matched to a gene. The V gene's germline CDR1 is MGHDK and CDR2 SYGVNS. This CDR3 has 14 amino acids. The CDR3 DNA is TGTGCCAGCAGTGAGGCCGGGACAGTCTACGAGCAGTACTTC. Translation: CASSEAGTVYEQYF.

This chain uses TRBV4-2 with TRBJ1-3, with D perhaps TRBD1 (6 bases). The V gene lost 5 bases and the J gene lost 14 bases, with 16 bases spanning the gap. The CDR3 has 12 residues. Germline-derived CDR1 and CDR2 are LGHNA and YNFKEQ. The CDR3 spells CASSFEGGHLYF. The CDR3 DNA reads TGTGCCAGCAGCTTTGAGGGGGGCCACTTATATTTT.

This chain links TRBV6-4 with TRBJ2-3; 8 positions agree with TRBD1. J gave up 4 bases and V 4 bases, and 7 bases lay outside the gene matches. Germline V gives CDR1 MRHNA, CDR2 SNTAGT. The CDR3 totals 15 residues. CDR3 loop: CASSVETGAPDTQYF. The CDR3 region has the DNA TGTGCCAGCAGTGTGGAGACAGGGGCCCCAGATACGCAGTATTTT.

This clone was found once. V gene TRBV4-1 combines with J gene TRBJ1-1; unclear D gene. The V gene's germline CDR1 is MGHRA and CDR2 YSYEKL. The CDR3 runs to 13 residues. V was cut by 1 base and J by 7 bases, with 10 bases left in between. In nucleotides, the CDR3 is TGCGCCAGCAGCCAAGTGGAGGGCGGTGAAGCTTTCTTT. Amino acid sequence: CASSQVEGGEAFF.

The rearrangement joins TRBV10-3 to TRBJ2-7; tentatively, D is TRBD1 or TRBD2 (5 bases each). The V end lost 4 bases, the J end lost 2 bases, and 12 bases lay between the germline ends. Germline V gene lookup returns CDR1 ENHRY and CDR2 SYGVKD. This CDR3 contains 14 residues. CDR3 DNA sequence: TGTGCCATCAGTGTTGGGGGTGGGACCTACGAGCAGTACTTC. It translates to CAISVGGGTYEQYF.

The V gene is TRBV7-6, the J gene TRBJ2-7; 15 positions match TRBD2. CDR1 is SGHVS and CDR2 is FNYEAQ in the germline V gene. The CDR3 has 17 amino acids. The J segment lost 0 bases and the V segment lost 7 bases, leaving 7 bases of the junction unmatched. CDR3 sequence: CASKPGLAGGISYEQYF. CDR3 coding DNA: TGTGCCAGCAAACCGGGACTAGCGGGGGGCATCTCCTACGAGCAGTACTTC.

This rearrangement joins TRBV5-1 to TRBJ2-7; TRBD2 matches at 9 bases. V dropped 2 bases and J dropped 4; count of bases not matched to a gene: 4. This CDR3 contains 14 residues. The germline V gene has CDR1 SGHRS and CDR2 YFSETQ. The CDR3 sequence is CASSLGSGGYEQYF. The DNA of the CDR3 is TGCGCCAGCAGCTTAGGGAGCGGGGGGTACGAGCAGTACTTC.

This clone was detected once. The V and J genes are TRBV4-3 and TRBJ1-3; D gene uncertain. The CDR3 runs 15 residues. The V and J ends lost 0 bases and 1 base respectively, with 7 bases between them. Germline-derived CDR1 and CDR2 are LGHNA and YSLEER. CDR3: CASSQDMSSGNTIYF. The DNA of the CDR3 is TGCGCCAGCAGCCAAGATATGAGTTCTGGAAACACCATATATTTT.

This chain joins TRBV12-5 and TRBJ1-4; a possible D gene is TRBD1 (6 bases). V lost 5 bases to trimming and J lost 2 bases, with 15 bases between them. This CDR3 region has 16 residues. The germline CDR1 and CDR2 sequences are LGHNT and FRNRAP. The CDR3, as DNA: TGTGCTAGTGGTACAGGGATAAGTGAGACTAATGAAAAACTGTTTTTT. As protein: CASGTGISETNEKLFF.

CDR3 protein: CASSMAGGMYEQYF. The CDR3 region has the DNA TGTGCCAGCAGTATGGCGGGGGGCATGTACGAGCAGTACTTC. The J gene is TRBJ2-7, the V gene TRBV27; 8 bases map to TRBD2. The V gene end was trimmed by 5 bases and the J gene end by 4 bases; junction bases not matched to a gene: 7. CDR1 is MNHEY and CDR2 is SMNVEV in the germline V gene (reference sequence). The CDR3 has 14 residues.